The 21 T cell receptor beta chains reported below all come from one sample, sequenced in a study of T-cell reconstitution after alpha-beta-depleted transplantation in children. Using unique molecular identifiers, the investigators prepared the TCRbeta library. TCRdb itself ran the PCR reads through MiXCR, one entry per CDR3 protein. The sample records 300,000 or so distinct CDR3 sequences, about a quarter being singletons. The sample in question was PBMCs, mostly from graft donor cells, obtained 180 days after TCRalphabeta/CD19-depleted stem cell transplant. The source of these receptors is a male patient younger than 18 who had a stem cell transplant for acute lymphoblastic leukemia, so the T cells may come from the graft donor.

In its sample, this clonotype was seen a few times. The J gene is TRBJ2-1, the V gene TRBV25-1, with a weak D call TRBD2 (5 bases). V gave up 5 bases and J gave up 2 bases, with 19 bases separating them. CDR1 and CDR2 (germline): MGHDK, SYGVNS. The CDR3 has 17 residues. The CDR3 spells CASSPFGGSEAYNEQFF. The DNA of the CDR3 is TGTGCCAGCAGTCCCTTTGGTGGTAGCGAAGCCTACAATGAGCAGTTCTTC.

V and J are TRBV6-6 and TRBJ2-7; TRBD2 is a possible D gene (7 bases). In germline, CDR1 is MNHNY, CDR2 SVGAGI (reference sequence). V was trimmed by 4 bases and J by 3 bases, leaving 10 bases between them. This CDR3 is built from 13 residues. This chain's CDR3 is CASSWEGDYEQYF. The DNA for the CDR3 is TGTGCCAGCAGTTGGGAGGGGGACTACGAGCAGTACTTC.

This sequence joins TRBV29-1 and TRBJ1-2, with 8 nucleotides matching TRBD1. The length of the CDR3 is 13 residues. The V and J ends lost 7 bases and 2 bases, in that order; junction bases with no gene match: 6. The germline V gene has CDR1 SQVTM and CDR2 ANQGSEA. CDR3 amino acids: CSALRQGNYGYTF. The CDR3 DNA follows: TGCAGCGCACTCCGACAGGGGAACTATGGCTACACCTTC.

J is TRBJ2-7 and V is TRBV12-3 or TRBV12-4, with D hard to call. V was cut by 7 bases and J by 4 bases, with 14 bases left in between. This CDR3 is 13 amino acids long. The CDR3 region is CASKLEPGYEQYF. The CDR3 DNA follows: TGTGCCAGCAAGTTAGAACCCGGGTACGAGCAGTACTTC.

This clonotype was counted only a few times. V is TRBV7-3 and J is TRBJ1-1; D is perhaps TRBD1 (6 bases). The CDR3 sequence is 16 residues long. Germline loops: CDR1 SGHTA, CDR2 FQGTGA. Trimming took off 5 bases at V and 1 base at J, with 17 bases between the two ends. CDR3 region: CASSPTVEGGNTEAFF. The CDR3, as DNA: TGTGCCAGCAGCCCAACCGTGGAGGGGGGGAACACTGAAGCTTTCTTT.

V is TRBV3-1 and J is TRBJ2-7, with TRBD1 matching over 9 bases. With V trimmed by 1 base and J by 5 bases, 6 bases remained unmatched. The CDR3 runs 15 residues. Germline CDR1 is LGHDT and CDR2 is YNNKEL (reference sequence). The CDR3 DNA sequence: TGTGCCAGCAGCCAAGCGGACAGGGGCCTCGACGAGCAGTACTTC. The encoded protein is CASSQADRGLDEQYF.

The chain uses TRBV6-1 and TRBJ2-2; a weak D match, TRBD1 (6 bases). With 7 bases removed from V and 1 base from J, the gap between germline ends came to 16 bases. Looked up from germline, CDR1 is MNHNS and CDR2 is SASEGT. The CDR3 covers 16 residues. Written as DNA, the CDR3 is TGTGCCAGCACCACCTTAGACAGGAAGAACACCGGGGAGCTGTTTTTT. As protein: CASTTLDRKNTGELFF.

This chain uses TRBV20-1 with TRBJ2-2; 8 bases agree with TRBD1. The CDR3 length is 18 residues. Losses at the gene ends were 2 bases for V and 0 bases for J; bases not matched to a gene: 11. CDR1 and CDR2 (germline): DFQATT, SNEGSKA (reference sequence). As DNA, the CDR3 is TGCAGTGCTAGAACCCCGACAGGGGCTCTACCGAACACCGGGGAGCTGTTTTTT. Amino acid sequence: CSARTPTGALPNTGELFF.

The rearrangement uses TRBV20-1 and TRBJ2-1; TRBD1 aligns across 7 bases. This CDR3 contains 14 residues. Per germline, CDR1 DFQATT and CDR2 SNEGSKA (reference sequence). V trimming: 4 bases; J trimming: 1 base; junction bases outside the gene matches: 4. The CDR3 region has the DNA TGCAGTGCTAATCCCAGGGGGTCCTACAATGAGCAGTTCTTC. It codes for CSANPRGSYNEQFF.

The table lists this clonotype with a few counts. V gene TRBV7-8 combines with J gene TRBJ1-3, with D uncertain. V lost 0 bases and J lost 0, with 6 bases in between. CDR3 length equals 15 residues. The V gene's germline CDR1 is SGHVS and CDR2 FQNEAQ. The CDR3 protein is CASSLAHTSGNTIYF. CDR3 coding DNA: TGTGCCAGCAGCTTAGCCCACACCTCTGGAAACACCATATATTTT.

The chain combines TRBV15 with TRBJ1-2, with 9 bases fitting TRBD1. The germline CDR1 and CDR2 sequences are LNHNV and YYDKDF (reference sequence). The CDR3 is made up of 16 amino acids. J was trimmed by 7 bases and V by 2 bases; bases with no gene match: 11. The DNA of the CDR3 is TGTGCCACCAGCAGACCCGGGACAGGGTTTGGCTGTGGCTACACCTTC. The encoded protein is CATSRPGTGFGCGYTF.

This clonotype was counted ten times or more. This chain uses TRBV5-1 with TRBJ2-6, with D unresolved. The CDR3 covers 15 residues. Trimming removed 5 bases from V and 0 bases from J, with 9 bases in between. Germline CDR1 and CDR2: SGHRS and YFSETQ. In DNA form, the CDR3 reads TGCGCCAGCAGTTATGACACCTCTGGGGCCAACGTCCTGACTTTC. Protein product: CASSYDTSGANVLTF.

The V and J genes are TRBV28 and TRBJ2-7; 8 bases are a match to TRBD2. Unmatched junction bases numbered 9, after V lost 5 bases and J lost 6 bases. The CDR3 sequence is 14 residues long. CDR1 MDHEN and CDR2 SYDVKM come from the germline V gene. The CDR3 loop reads CASSPIAGSGEQYF. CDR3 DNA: TGTGCCAGCAGTCCCATAGCGGGATCGGGCGAGCAGTACTTC. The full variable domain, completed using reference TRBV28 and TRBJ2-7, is DVKVTQSSRYLVKRTGEKVFLECVQDMDHENMFWYRQDPGLGLRLIYFSYDVKMKEKGDIPEGYSVSREKKERFSLILESASTNQTSMYLCASSPIAGSGEQYFGPGTRLTVT.

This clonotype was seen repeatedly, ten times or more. The CDR3 here is CASSFAGHSTSGANVLTF. The CDR3 nucleotides are TGCGCCAGCAGCTTCGCTGGACATTCTACTTCTGGGGCCAACGTCCTGACTTTC. The chain joins TRBV5-1 to TRBJ2-6, with D possibly being TRBD1 (5 bases). Trimming took 2 bases from V and 1 from J, leaving 16 bases between them. Germline values: CDR1 SGHRS, CDR2 YFSETQ. This CDR3 contains 18 residues.

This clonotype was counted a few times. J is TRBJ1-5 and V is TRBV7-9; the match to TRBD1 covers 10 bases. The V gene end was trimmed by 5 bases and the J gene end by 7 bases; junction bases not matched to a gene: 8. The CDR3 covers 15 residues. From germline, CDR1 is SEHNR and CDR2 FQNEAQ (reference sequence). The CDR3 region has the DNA TGTGCCAGCAGCGCCGCCGGGACAGGGGTCCAGCCCCAGCATTTT. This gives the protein CASSAAGTGVQPQHF.

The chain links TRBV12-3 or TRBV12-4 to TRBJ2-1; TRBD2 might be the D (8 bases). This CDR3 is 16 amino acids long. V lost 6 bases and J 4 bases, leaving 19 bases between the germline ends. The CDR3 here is CASSPGGLGVYNEQFF. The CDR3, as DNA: TGTGCCAGCAGCCCAGGGGGACTAGGGGTATACAATGAGCAGTTCTTC.

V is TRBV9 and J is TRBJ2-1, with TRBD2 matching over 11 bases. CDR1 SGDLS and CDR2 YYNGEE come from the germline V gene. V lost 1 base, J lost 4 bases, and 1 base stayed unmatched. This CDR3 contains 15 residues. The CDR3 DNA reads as TGTGCCAGCAGCGTACTAGCGGGAGGTTACAATGAGCAGTTCTTC. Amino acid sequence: CASSVLAGGYNEQFF.

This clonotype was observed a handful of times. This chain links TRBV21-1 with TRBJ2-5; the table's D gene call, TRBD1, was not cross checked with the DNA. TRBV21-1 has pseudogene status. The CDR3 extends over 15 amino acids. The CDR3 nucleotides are TGTGCCAGCAACTTACAGGGGAGCGTTATGGAGACCCAGTACTTC. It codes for CASNLQGSVMETQYF.

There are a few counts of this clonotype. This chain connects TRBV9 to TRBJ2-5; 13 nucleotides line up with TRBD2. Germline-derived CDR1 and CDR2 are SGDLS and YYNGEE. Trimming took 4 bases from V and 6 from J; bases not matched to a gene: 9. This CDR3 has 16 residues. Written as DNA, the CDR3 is TGTGCCAGCAGCCCCCGGACTAGCGGGAGTCCCAAGACCCAGTACTTC. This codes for CASSPRTSGSPKTQYF.

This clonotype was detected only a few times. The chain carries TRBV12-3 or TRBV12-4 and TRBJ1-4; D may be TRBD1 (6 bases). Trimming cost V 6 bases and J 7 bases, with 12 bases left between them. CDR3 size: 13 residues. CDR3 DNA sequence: TGTGCCAGCAGCCCAGGGGTGGGTGAAAAACTGTTTTTT. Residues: CASSPGVGEKLFF.

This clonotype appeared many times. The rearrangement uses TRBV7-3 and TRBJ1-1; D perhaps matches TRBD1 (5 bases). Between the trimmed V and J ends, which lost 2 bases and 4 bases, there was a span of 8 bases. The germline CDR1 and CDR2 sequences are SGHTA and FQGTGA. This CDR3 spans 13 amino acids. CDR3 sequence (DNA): TGTGCCAGCAGCTTACAGGGTGCCACTGAAGCTTTCTTT. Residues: CASSLQGATEAFF.